Below, 20 T cell receptor beta chains from the same sample are listed, as sequenced in a study of regulatory T cells in long-lasting Graves disease. Combining iRepertoire HTBI primers with Arm-PCR of CDR3 regions, the authors built TCR beta libraries. TCRdb independently ran MiXCR on the multiplex PCR reads; one entry per CDR3 protein. Of roughly 350,000 distinct CDR3 sequences listed, about 17% are singletons. Regarding time point: newly diagnosed GD, antithyroid drugs for less than 3 months. Extracted PBMC RNA gave rise to the TCR library. The same data also went into a second study, on T cells in Graves' hyperthyroidism and ophthalmopathy.

The material sequenced was peripheral blood mononuclear cells (PBMCs), taken at new diagnosis, from a patient treated with antithyroid drugs. The source of these receptors is a woman younger than 30 with Graves disease.

The rearrangement links TRBV6-4 to TRBJ1-2, with D unclear. The V gene's germline CDR1 is MRHNA and CDR2 SNTAGT. CDR3 length: 15 amino acids. The ends were cut back, 3 bases at V and 0 bases at J, with 11 bases in the middle. The CDR3, as DNA: TGTGCCAGCAGTGAAATGGGGTTAACTAACTATGGCTACACCTTC. It encodes CASSEMGLTNYGYTF.

This clonotype was counted many times. The rearrangement links TRBV6-1 to TRBJ2-7; 10 bases are shared with TRBD2. With 8 bases clipped from V and 2 bases from J, the junction kept 3 bases outside the gene matches. The CDR3 has 13 residues. Germline V lookup: CDR1 MNHNS, CDR2 SASEGT. The CDR3 here is CASVAGGTYEQYF. The CDR3 bases are TGTGCCAGCGTAGCGGGAGGAACCTACGAGCAGTACTTC.

The chain employs TRBV20-1 and TRBJ2-2; 16 bases line up with TRBD2. CDR3 length: 18 residues. The V segment lost 2 bases and the J segment 0 bases; nucleotides outside the gene matches: 3. Germline-derived CDR1 and CDR2 are DFQATT and SNEGSKA (reference sequence). For the CDR3, the DNA is TGCAGTGCTAGACCGGGACTAGCGGGGGGGTCGAACACCGGGGAGCTGTTTTTT. Residues: CSARPGLAGGSNTGELFF.

This clonotype has a handful of counts. The chain recombines TRBV4-1 with TRBJ2-3, with a possible D match to TRBD2 (6 bases). The germline CDR1 and CDR2 sequences are MGHRA and YSYEKL. Trimming removed 3 bases at V and 1 base at J, with 11 bases between. The CDR3 consists of 15 residues. The CDR3 coding sequence is TGCGCCAGCAGCCAGGCGGGAAGAGGCACAGATACGCAGTATTTT. This gives the protein CASSQAGRGTDTQYF.

This clonotype was found many times. A much larger clone lies one base from this, so it may be a read error. CDR3 in DNA: TGTGCCAGCAGCCGGGGACAGGGGGCCACAGATACGCAGTATTTT. Its translation is CASSRGQGATDTQYF. This chain connects TRBV28 to TRBJ2-3, with 12 bases fitting TRBD1. Per the germline V gene, CDR1 is MDHEN and CDR2 is SYDVKM. The J segment lost 2 bases and the V segment lost 6 bases, leaving 3 bases of the junction unmatched. CDR3 length equals 15 residues.

This clonotype was detected many times. This chain links TRBV30 with TRBJ1-1; D gene unclear. Trimming pared 0 bases from V and 1 base from J, leaving 9 bases between. The germline V gene has CDR1 GTSNPN and CDR2 SVGIG (reference sequence). This CDR3 spans 14 amino acids. The CDR3 loop is CAWSVRPANTEAFF. Here the CDR3 DNA reads TGTGCCTGGAGTGTACGTCCGGCGAACACTGAAGCTTTCTTT.

This clonotype has more than one count but fewer than ten. The chain recombines TRBV11-2 with TRBJ2-1; 8 bases fit TRBD2. The CDR3 sequence is 17 residues long. V lost 3 bases to trimming and J lost 6 bases; unmatched junction nucleotides: 13. Germline values: CDR1 SGHAT, CDR2 FQNNGV. The CDR3 coding sequence is TGTGCCAGCAGCTTCAGGGCTAGCGGGCTCATGTCCAATGAGCAGTTCTTC. This sequence encodes CASSFRASGLMSNEQFF. The full variable domain, completed using reference TRBV11-2 and TRBJ2-1, is EAGVAQSPRYKIIEKRQSVAFWCNPISGHATLYWYQQILGQGPKLLIQFQNNGVVDDSQLPKDRFSAERLKGVDSTLKIQPAKLEDSAVYLCASSFRASGLMSNEQFFGPGTRLTVL.

In DNA, the CDR3 is TGCAGTGCTAGCCCGGGATTGAGCAGGGAGACCCAGTACTTC. The encoded protein is CSASPGLSRETQYF. The gene calls are TRBV20-1 and TRBJ2-5; a possible D gene is TRBD2 (5 bases). This CDR3 region has 14 residues. V was clipped by 3 bases and J by 5 bases, with 16 bases between them. The germline V gene has CDR1 DFQATT and CDR2 SNEGSKA (reference sequence).

This clonotype appeared many times. The junction does not match germline at one end; this may be a read error. The chain couples TRBV5-1 to TRBJ1-5, with 10 bases that match TRBD1. The CDR3 sequence is 15 residues long. CDR1 is SGHRS and CDR2 is YFSETQ in the germline V gene. The CDR3 DNA sequence: TGTGCCAGCAGCTTGACAGGGGGCTCCAATCAGCCCCAGCATTTT. Amino acids: CASSLTGGSNQPQHF.

V gene TRBV10-2 combines with J gene TRBJ1-6, with D hard to call. CDR1 WSHSY and CDR2 SAAADI come from the germline V gene. Trimming took off 4 bases at V and 6 bases at J, with 10 bases between the two ends. The CDR3 runs 14 residues. The CDR3 region has the DNA TGCGCCAGCAGTGGTAAAGGAGGTAATTCACCCCTCCACTTT. It is translated as CASSGKGGNSPLHF.

This clonotype was seen ten or more times. The chain couples TRBV7-9 to TRBJ2-7; 10 bases match TRBD2. There are 13 residues in the CDR3. J lost 3 bases, V lost 5 bases, and 1 base had no gene match. Germline CDR1 is SEHNR and CDR2 is FQNEAQ (reference sequence). CDR3 DNA: TGTGCCAGCAGCCGGACTAGCGGCTACGAGCAGTACTTC. Protein product: CASSRTSGYEQYF.

This clonotype was picked up a small number of times. The chain employs TRBV7-9 and TRBJ2-1, with D possibly matching TRBD2 (5 bases). From germline, CDR1 is SEHNR and CDR2 FQNEAQ (reference sequence). The CDR3 is 14 amino acids. Trimming shortened V by 3 bases and J by 4 bases, and 10 bases separated the two germline ends. The CDR3 sequence: CASSFEGAYNEQFF. CDR3 coding DNA: TGTGCCAGCAGCTTTGAGGGAGCTTACAATGAGCAGTTCTTC.

This chain links TRBV10-3 with TRBJ2-7; D gene uncertain. The CDR3 has 13 residues. V was clipped by 4 bases and J by 5 bases, with 12 bases between them. Germline CDR1 and CDR2: ENHRY and SYGVKD. The CDR3 protein is CAISGGLWDEQYF. The CDR3 DNA is TGTGCCATCAGTGGCGGTTTGTGGGACGAGCAGTACTTC.

About this clonotype itself: Since a much larger clone is just one base distant, this may be a read error. The chain is built from TRBV12-3 or TRBV12-4 and TRBJ2-1; no clear D. The CDR3 loop spans 13 amino acids. CDR3 nucleotides: TGTGCCAGCAGTCTCCGCCTAGGCAATGAGCAGCTCTTC. Its translation: CASSLRLGNEQLF.

This clonotype was observed at least ten times. V usage is TRBV2 and J usage is TRBJ1-4, with a tentative D call TRBD1 (5 bases). Germline CDR1 and CDR2: SNHLY and FYNNEI. This CDR3 spans 14 amino acids. Trimming took off 7 bases at V and 7 bases at J, with 16 bases between the two ends. In DNA form, the CDR3 reads TGTGCCAGCAAGAATATGGGGCCCCTTGAAAAACTGTTTTTT. Protein: CASKNMGPLEKLFF.

With respect to this clonotype: At one end, the junction sequence differs from germline, possibly due to a read error. The genes are TRBV5-1 and TRBJ2-1, with TRBD2 as a possible D gene (5 bases). This CDR3 has 15 residues. The germline V gene has CDR1 SGHRS and CDR2 YFSETQ. The CDR3 spells CASSDPSHTGNEQFF. The CDR3 nucleotides read TGTGCCAGCAGCGACCCTAGCCACACCGGCAATGAGCAGTTCTTC.

Of note for this clonotype: A much larger clone differs from this one at a single base, so this may be a read error. This sequence joins TRBV4-1 and TRBJ2-7, with TRBD1 as a possible D gene (5 bases). V lost 1 base and J 4 bases, leaving 11 bases between the germline ends. The CDR3 has 14 residues. Germline values: CDR1 MGHRA, CDR2 YSYEKL. As DNA, the CDR3 is TGCGCCAGCAGCCAAGTTTGCAGGGTATACGAGCAGTACTTC. Its translation is CASSQVCRVYEQYF.

This clonotype has a count of ten or more. This chain connects TRBV6-1 to TRBJ2-7; 10 nucleotides agree with TRBD2. The J segment lost 4 bases and the V segment lost 4 bases, leaving 7 bases of the junction unmatched. The CDR3 loop spans 15 amino acids. Germline loops: CDR1 MNHNS, CDR2 SASEGT. CDR3 nucleotides: TGTGCCAGCAGTGCGGAGGTAGCGGGGGGATACGAGCAGTACTTC. Protein product: CASSAEVAGGYEQYF.

This clonotype has a count of ten or more. The chain links TRBV4-2 to TRBJ2-3, with TRBD2 identical over 9 bases. This CDR3 has 20 residues. V lost 0 bases, J lost 2 bases, and 15 bases stayed unmatched. CDR1 is LGHNA and CDR2 is YNFKEQ in the germline V gene. In nucleotides, the CDR3 is TGTGCCAGCAGCCAAGATAAGGTTGCGCTAGCGGGGCCACCCACAGATACGCAGTATTTT. Translation gives CASSQDKVALAGPPTDTQYF.

In its sample, this clonotype was seen many times. Written as DNA, the CDR3 is TGTGCCAGCAGGGAGAGACTAGCGACCGACAATGAGCAGTTCTTC. It specifies CASRERLATDNEQFF. The chain combines TRBV2 with TRBJ2-1, with TRBD2 identical over 8 bases. V shed 6 bases and J 5 bases; nucleotides not matched to a gene: 9. The germline gives CDR1 SNHLY, CDR2 FYNNEI. The CDR3 contains 15 residues. Full variable domain (missing parts from reference TRBV2 and TRBJ2-1): EPEVTQTPSHQVTQMGQEVILRCVPISNHLYFYWYRQILGQKVEFLVSFYNNEISEKSEIFDDQFSVERPDGSNFTLKIRSTKLEDSAMYFCASRERLATDNEQFFGPGTRLTVL.